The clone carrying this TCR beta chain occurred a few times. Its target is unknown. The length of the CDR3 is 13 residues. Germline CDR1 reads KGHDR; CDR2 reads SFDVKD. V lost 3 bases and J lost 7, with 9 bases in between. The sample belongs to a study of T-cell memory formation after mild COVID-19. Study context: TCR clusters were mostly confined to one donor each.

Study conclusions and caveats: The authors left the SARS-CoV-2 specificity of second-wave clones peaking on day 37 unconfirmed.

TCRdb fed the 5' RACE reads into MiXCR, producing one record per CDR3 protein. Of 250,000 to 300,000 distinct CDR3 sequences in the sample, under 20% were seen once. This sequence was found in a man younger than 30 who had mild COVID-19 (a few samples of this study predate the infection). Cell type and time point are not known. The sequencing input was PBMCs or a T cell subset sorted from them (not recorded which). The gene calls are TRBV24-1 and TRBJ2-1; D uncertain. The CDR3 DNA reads TGTGCCACCAGTGATCCCACTCTGAATGAGCAGTTCTTC. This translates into CATSDPTLNEQFF.